This entry lists 6 T cell receptor beta chains sequenced from one sample in a study of cytomegalovirus exposure and HLA in healthy donors. Repertoires were generated with immunoSEQ multiplex PCR, while TCRdb's copy carries only in-frame clones and drops some. This repertoire shows about 240,000 clones, around 86% found once; its top ten account for over 0.95%. Input material: PBMCs. The receptors come from a woman between 25 and 40 years old in good health and CMV-seropositive.

This clone occurred once. The CDR3 region is CASSYSSQGYTGELFF. The CDR3 nucleotides are TGTGCCAGCAGTTACTCTTCACAGGGTTACACCGGGGAGCTGTTTTTT. The chain has TRBV6-5 and TRBJ2-2; maybe TRBD1 (6 bases). V lost 0 bases and J 3 bases, leaving 11 bases between the germline ends. The CDR3 has 16 amino acids. CDR1 is MNHEY, CDR2 SVGAGI, per germline.

The V call is TRBV5-4, the J call TRBJ1-3, with TRBD1 matching 11 bases. Trimming cost V 4 bases and J 4 bases; bases outside gene matches: 7. The CDR3 spans 16 residues. In germline, CDR1 is SGHNT, CDR2 YYREEE (reference sequence). The CDR3 bases are TGTGCCAGCAGCCTTGGACAGGGGGCGCGCGGAAACACCATATATTTT. It encodes CASSLGQGARGNTIYF. The full variable domain, completed using reference TRBV5-4 and TRBJ1-3, is ETGVTQSPTHLIKTRGQQVTLRCSSQSGHNTVSWYQQALGQGPQFIFQYYREEENGRGNFPPRFSGLQFPNYSSELNVNALELDDSALYLCASSLGQGARGNTIYFGEGSWLTVV.

This clone was detected once. This sequence joins TRBV14 and TRBJ1-4; TRBD1 aligns across 7 bases. The CDR3 is made up of 15 amino acids. Trimming at V came to 5 bases and at J to 8 bases, leaving 11 bases not matched to a gene. Germline loops: CDR1 SGHDN, CDR2 FVKESK. The DNA of the CDR3 is TGTGCCAGCAGCAAAAATCGACAGGGTGCGGAAAAACTGTTTTTT. Its protein is CASSKNRQGAEKLFF. Using reference TRBV14 and TRBJ1-4 for the parts outside the CDR3, the full variable domain is EAGVTQFPSHSVIEKGQTVTLRCDPISGHDNLYWYRRVMGKEIKFLLHFVKESKQDESGMPNNRFLAERTGGTYSTLKVQPAELEDSGVYFCASSKNRQGAEKLFFGSGTQLSVL.

This CDR3 reads CASSGGTGVNQPQHF. The CDR3 coding sequence is TGTGCCAGTAGTGGCGGGACAGGGGTCAATCAGCCCCAGCATTTT. This chain connects TRBV19 to TRBJ1-5; 10 bases agree with TRBD1. The germline V gene encodes CDR1 LNHDA and CDR2 SQIVND (reference sequence). The V gene end was trimmed by 5 bases and the J gene end by 3 bases; junction bases not matched to a gene: 4. The CDR3 spans 15 residues.

The rearrangement uses TRBV5-8 and TRBJ2-7, with a tentative D call TRBD2 (5 bases). V gave up 5 bases and J gave up 2 bases, with 14 bases separating them. There are 14 residues in the CDR3. The germline gives CDR1 SGHTS, CDR2 YDEGEE. The CDR3 region is CASRIEGFPYEQYF. CDR3 in DNA: TGTGCCAGCAGGATCGAGGGATTTCCCTACGAGCAGTACTTC. The variable domain in full, completed from reference TRBV5-8 and TRBJ2-7, reads EAGVTQSPTHLIKTRGQQATLRCSPISGHTSVYWYQQALGLGLQFLLWYDEGEERNRGNFPPRFSGRQFPNYSSELNVNALELEDSALYLCASRIEGFPYEQYFGPGTRLTVT.

The rearrangement uses TRBV4-1 and TRBJ2-2; D unclear. The V end lost 4 bases, the J end lost 1 base, and 4 bases lay between the germline ends. This CDR3 is built from 13 residues. CDR1 is MGHRA, CDR2 YSYEKL, per germline. CDR3 bases: TGCGCCAGCAGCCCGGGGAACACCGGGGAGCTGTTTTTT. Translated: CASSPGNTGELFF.